This TCR beta chain was recorded in a study of T cell repertoires in ileal Crohn's disease. The germline V gene encodes CDR1 MGHRA and CDR2 YSYEKL. The CDR3 is 18 residues long. V trimming: 0 bases; J trimming: 2 bases; junction bases outside the gene matches: 9. TCRdb's copy holds only in-frame clones and misses some; the assay was immunoSEQ multiplex PCR. The sample carries about 2,400 clones, roughly 77% recorded once. This TCR derives from an adult with Crohn's disease. What was sequenced was ileal tissue. The chain is built from TRBV4-1 and TRBJ2-4; TRBD2 matches 8 bases. CDR3 amino acids: CASSQERLGGRSKNIQYF. CDR3 sequence (DNA): TGCGCCAGCAGCCAAGAACGTCTCGGCGGGAGGTCCAAAAACATTCAGTACTTC.